This T cell receptor (beta chain) emerged from a study of brain T cells in children with intractable seizures. In germline, CDR1 is MDHEN, CDR2 SYDVKM. V lost 7 bases to trimming and J lost 4 bases, with 15 bases between them. This CDR3 has 14 amino acids. TCRdb's table, derived via immunoSEQ multiplex PCR, lists solely in-frame clones and lacks some. In the table there are around 100,000 clones, 94% of which are singletons. Turning to this clone: Its specificity is not known. Distinct nucleotide sequences in the sample also encode this CDR3.

General study results and limits: Only CDR3 sequence similarity suggested viral specificity, without known HCMV serostatus. Pre-surgery blood may have been undersampled, hiding some clones.

Only cases whose brain tissue showed the highest T cell transcript signatures were sequenced. Pre-surgery treatment included at least one anti-epileptic drug. The clonotype originates from a boy younger than two with hemimegalencephaly and intractable seizures. V is TRBV28 and J is TRBJ2-3, with TRBD1 as a possible D gene (5 bases). This material consisted of peripheral blood, taken at surgery. In nucleotides, the CDR3 is TGTGCCAGCAACCTTGACAGTAGGGCAGATACGCAGTATTTT. Protein product: CASNLDSRADTQYF.